A selection of T cell receptor beta chains follows, all from one sample in a study of T cell repertoires in cytomegalovirus infection. MiXCR, run by TCRdb on the reads, gives a single entry per CDR3 protein. The sample includes around 350,000 distinct CDR3 sequences, less than 20% of them seen just once. The sequencing input was PBMCs. The origin of the receptors is a human donor in good health (CMV status not recorded). Some clones in this sample may be carry-over from other donors' samples. CDR3s include the opening cysteine and the closing phenylalanine or tryptophan. A D gene is named only where the DNA matches it firmly. A clone size is listed for some rows: how often the clone was seen (once, few, many), or a class if it is expanded.

v_gene	abundance	d_gene	j_gene	CDR3aa	CDR3nt
TRBV2	few	NA	TRBJ1-2	CASSESGSSGYTF	TGTGCCAGCAGCGAATCAGGGAGTTCTGGCTACACCTTC
TRBV7-2	many	NA	TRBJ2-4	CASSLAGTSAKNIQYF	TGTGCCAGCAGCTTAGCGGGGACATCTGCCAAAAACATTCAGTACTTC
TRBV12-3/TRBV12-4	NA	TRBD1	TRBJ2-5	CASSPGTGGGQETQYF	TGTGCCAGCAGTCCCGGGACAGGGGGAGGCCAAGAGACCCAGTACTTC
TRBV10-3	NA	NA	TRBJ1-5	CAISESGRGQPQHF	TGTGCCATCAGTGAGTCGGGGAGGGGTCAGCCCCAGCATTTT
TRBV6-1	few	NA	TRBJ2-1	CASSRGGQSYNEQFF	TGTGCCAGCAGCCGTGGGGGGCAGTCCTACAATGAGCAGTTCTTC
TRBV7-9	few	NA	TRBJ2-7	CASSLGEKFYEQYF	TGTGCCAGCAGCTTAGGGGAGAAGTTCTACGAGCAGTACTTC
TRBV12-3/TRBV12-4	NA	NA	TRBJ2-4	CASSSRYGQYF	TGTGCCAGCAGTTCGCGGTACGGGCAGTACTTC
TRBV7-2	many	NA	TRBJ1-5	CASSLNARGNPNQPQHF	TGTGCCAGCAGCCTGAATGCAAGGGGAAATCCAAATCAGCCCCAGCATTTT
TRBV5-1	NA	NA	TRBJ1-1	CASSPTGILGTEAFF	TGCGCCAGCAGCCCAACAGGAATCCTGGGCACTGAAGCTTTCTTT
TRBV7-2	many	TRBD2	TRBJ2-2	CASSFSGRNTGELFF	TGTGCCAGCAGCTTTAGCGGGAGAAACACCGGGGAGCTGTTTTTT
TRBV2	NA	NA	TRBJ1-6	CATKQGFRGSPLHF	TGTGCCACTAAACAGGGTTTTCGGGGTTCACCCCTCCACTTT
TRBV29-1	many	NA	TRBJ2-3	CSSSTDTQYF	TGCAGCTCCAGCACAGATACGCAGTATTTT
TRBV12-3/TRBV12-4	few	TRBD1	TRBJ2-7	CASSTGAKRYEQYF	TGTGCCAGCAGTACAGGGGCAAAAAGGTACGAGCAGTACTTC
TRBV6-5	many	NA	TRBJ2-1	CASGRSGSSNEQFF	TGTGCCAGCGGAAGAAGTGGGTCATCCAATGAGCAGTTCTTC
TRBV5-1	few	NA	TRBJ1-3	CASSLEVSNSGNTIYF	TGCGCCAGCAGCTTGGAGGTCAGCAACTCTGGAAACACCATATATTTT
TRBV7-9	NA	TRBD1	TRBJ1-6	CASSPIDRGRTPLHF	TGTGCCAGCAGCCCGATTGACAGGGGGCGTACACCCCTCCACTTT
TRBV20-1	NA	NA	TRBJ2-7	CSALDSLGVYEQYF	TGCAGTGCGTTAGACAGCCTCGGGGTCTACGAGCAGTACTTC
TRBV19	few	TRBD1	TRBJ2-1	CASSMEQGISVNNEQFF	TGTGCCAGTAGTATGGAACAGGGGATTTCCGTGAACAATGAGCAGTTCTTC
TRBV14	few	NA	TRBJ1-3	CASSQYVASGNTIYF	TGTGCCAGCAGCCAATATGTCGCCTCTGGAAACACCATATATTTT
TRBV6-9	NA	NA	TRBJ2-7	CASSYGAGSSYEQYF	TGTGCCAGCAGTTATGGGGCAGGCAGCTCCTACGAGCAGTACTTC
TRBV29-1	NA	NA	TRBJ2-5	CSGTGEMETQYF	TGCAGCGGGACGGGAGAGATGGAGACCCAGTACTTC
TRBV9	few	TRBD1	TRBJ1-1	CASSVLDRGDTEAFF	TGTGCCAGCAGCGTTCTCGACAGGGGTGACACTGAAGCTTTCTTT
TRBV27	NA	NA	TRBJ2-3	CASSRESLSTDTQYF	TGTGCCAGCAGTAGGGAAAGTCTTAGCACAGATACGCAGTATTTT
TRBV5-1	few	TRBD2	TRBJ2-1	CASTTTSGGYNEQFF	TGCGCCAGCACCACGACTAGCGGTGGCTACAATGAGCAGTTCTTC
TRBV28	many	NA	TRBJ2-3	CASGPGTPQYF	TGTGCCAGCGGCCCAGGGACACCGCAGTATTTT
TRBV6-5	once	NA	TRBJ1-5	CASSYSSRQPQHF	TGTGCCAGCAGTTACTCGAGTCGACAGCCCCAGCATTTT
TRBV19	few	NA	TRBJ1-5	CASAPAVRQPQHF	TGTGCCAGTGCTCCGGCTGTCCGGCAGCCCCAGCATTTT
TRBV6-1	NA	TRBD1	TRBJ2-7	CASSPLGTGGYEQYF	TGTGCCAGCAGTCCGCTTGGGACAGGGGGCTACGAGCAGTACTTC
TRBV7-9	many	TRBD2	TRBJ2-5	CASSDSGSRWETQYF	TGTGCCAGCAGCGATAGCGGGAGCCGCTGGGAGACCCAGTACTTC
TRBV11-2	many	NA	TRBJ2-2	CASNRQPSTGELFF	TGTGCCAGCAACCGACAGCCGAGCACCGGGGAGCTGTTTTTT
TRBV6-5	many	TRBD1	TRBJ1-4	CASSPGQTQLMEKLFF	TGTGCCAGCAGTCCGGGACAGACACAACTAATGGAAAAACTGTTTTTT
TRBV20-1	few	NA	TRBJ2-7	CSASRTAGINEQYF	TGCAGTGCTAGTCGGACAGCGGGCATCAACGAGCAGTACTTC
TRBV15	few	NA	TRBJ1-6	CATSRDLGSPLHF	TGTGCCACCAGCAGAGATCTGGGTTCACCCCTCCACTTT
TRBV18	NA	TRBD1	TRBJ2-5	CVSSRDRGQETQYF	TGTGTCAGCTCACGGGACAGGGGGCAAGAGACCCAGTACTTC
TRBV18	few	NA	TRBJ1-4	CASSPIATNEKLFF	TGTGCCAGCTCACCAATTGCAACTAATGAAAAACTGTTTTTT
TRBV6-6	few	NA	TRBJ1-3	CASSYGSSGNTIYF	TGTGCCAGCAGTTACGGGAGCTCTGGAAACACCATATATTTT
TRBV19	NA	NA	TRBJ2-7	CASSNTYEQYF	TGTGCCAGTAGCAACACCTACGAGCAGTACTTC
TRBV15	few	NA	TRBJ2-7	CATSRGTYEQYF	TGTGCCACCAGCAGGGGAACCTACGAGCAGTACTTC
TRBV24-1	few	NA	TRBJ1-2	CATRPPGRLYGYTF	TGTGCCACCAGACCACCGGGCAGACTCTATGGCTACACCTTC
TRBV5-1	NA	TRBD1	TRBJ1-1	CASTRQGRSTEAFF	TGCGCCAGCACCCGACAGGGAAGGAGCACTGAAGCTTTCTTT
TRBV6-1	many	NA	TRBJ2-3	CASSDLSPPDTQYF	TGTGCCAGCAGTGATTTGTCTCCCCCAGATACGCAGTATTTT
TRBV7-6	few	NA	TRBJ2-1	CASSPRTTLGNEQFF	TGTGCCAGCAGCCCTCGGACTACCCTGGGGAATGAGCAGTTCTTC
TRBV2	few	TRBD1	TRBJ1-1	CASSERGGESEAFF	TGTGCCAGCAGTGAGAGAGGGGGCGAGTCTGAAGCTTTCTTT
TRBV4-1	NA	NA	TRBJ2-5	CASSQLNMGFQETQYF	TGCGCCAGCAGCCAACTTAATATGGGATTTCAAGAGACCCAGTACTTC
TRBV6-6	many	NA	TRBJ1-1	CASSYLRQADENTEAFF	TGTGCCAGCAGTTATCTCCGGCAGGCCGACGAGAACACTGAAGCTTTCTTT
TRBV4-3	few	NA	TRBJ2-1	CASSLYLASDYNEQFF	TGCGCCAGCAGCCTTTATCTAGCATCCGACTACAATGAGCAGTTCTTC
TRBV28	few	TRBD1	TRBJ2-1	CASNMGQLEQFF	TGTGCCAGCAATATGGGACAGTTGGAGCAGTTCTTC
TRBV12-3/TRBV12-4	few	NA	TRBJ2-5	CASSFQDRETQYF	TGTGCCAGCAGTTTTCAGGACCGGGAGACCCAGTACTTC
TRBV11-2	few	NA	TRBJ2-5	CASSRNGRQETQYF	TGTGCCAGCAGTAGGAACGGCCGCCAAGAGACCCAGTACTTC
TRBV18	NA	NA	TRBJ2-5	CASSPGKSGRETQYF	TGTGCCAGCTCACCGGGTAAGAGCGGCCGGGAGACCCAGTACTTC
TRBV7-2	NA	TRBD1	TRBJ1-5	CASSLGGTANQPQHF	TGTGCCAGCAGCTTGGGTGGGACAGCTAATCAGCCCCAGCATTTT
TRBV12-3/TRBV12-4	few	NA	TRBJ1-5	CASSLRINQPQHF	TGTGCCAGCAGTTTAAGGATAAATCAGCCCCAGCATTTT
TRBV7-2	many	NA	TRBJ2-5	CASSLGPFGETQYF	TGTGCCAGCAGCTTGGGTCCATTTGGGGAGACCCAGTACTTC